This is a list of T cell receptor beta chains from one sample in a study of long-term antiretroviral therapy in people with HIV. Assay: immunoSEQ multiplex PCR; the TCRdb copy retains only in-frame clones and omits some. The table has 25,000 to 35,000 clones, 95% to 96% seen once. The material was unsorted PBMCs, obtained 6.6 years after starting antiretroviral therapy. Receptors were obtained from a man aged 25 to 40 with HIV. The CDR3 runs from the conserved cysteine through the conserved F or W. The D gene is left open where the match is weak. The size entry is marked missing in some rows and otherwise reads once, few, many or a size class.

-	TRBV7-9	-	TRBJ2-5	TGTGCCAGCAGCGCCGCCGAGTACCAAGAGACCCAGTACTTC	CASSAAEYQETQYF
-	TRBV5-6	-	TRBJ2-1	TGTGCCAGCAGCTTCGGGGAACCCTACAATGAGCAGTTCTTC	CASSFGEPYNEQFF
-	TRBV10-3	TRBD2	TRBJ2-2	TGTGCCATCAGTGTCCTCGGGGGGGCCGTAACCGGGGAGCTGTTTTTT	CAISVLGGAVTGELFF
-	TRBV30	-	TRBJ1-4	TGTGCCTGGAGTAACTTCCTAACTAATGAAAAACTGTTTTTT	CAWSNFLTNEKLFF
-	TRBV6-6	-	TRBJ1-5	TGTGCCAGCAGTCCTTTGGGCCCGGGCAATCAGCCCCAGCATTTT	CASSPLGPGNQPQHF
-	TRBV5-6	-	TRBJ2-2	TGTGCCAGCAGCATAACCGGGGAGCTGTTTTTT	CASSITGELFF
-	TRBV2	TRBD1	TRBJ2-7	TGTGCCAGCGGGACCAGGGGGATCTACGAGCAGTACTTC	CASGTRGIYEQYF
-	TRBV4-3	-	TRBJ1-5	TGCGCCAGCAGCCAAGATGTCTCAGGGATCAATCAGCCCCAGCATTTT	CASSQDVSGINQPQHF
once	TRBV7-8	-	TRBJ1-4	TGTGCCAGCAGCTTCGACCTCTTCGGAGGACCAACTAATGAAAAACTGTTTTTT	CASSFDLFGGPTNEKLFF
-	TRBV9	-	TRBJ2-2	TGTGCCAGCAGCGGGCTGGAGGGCACCGGGGAGCTGTTTTTT	CASSGLEGTGELFF
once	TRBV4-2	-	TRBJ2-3	TGTGCCAGCAGCCGCCTCCTAGCGAACACAGATACGCAGTATTTT	CASSRLLANTDTQYF
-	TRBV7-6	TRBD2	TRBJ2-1	TGTGCCAGCAGCTTAGCGTCAGCGGGGCCTTACAATGAGCAGTTCTTC	CASSLASAGPYNEQFF
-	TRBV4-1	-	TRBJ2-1	TGCGCCAGCAGCCTCCCGGGCGGAGGGAATGAGCAGTTCTTC	CASSLPGGGNEQFF
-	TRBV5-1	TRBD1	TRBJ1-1	TGCGCCAGCAGCGCTACAGGGGTGGGGACTGAAGCTTTCTTT	CASSATGVGTEAFF
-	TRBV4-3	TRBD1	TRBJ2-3	TGCGCCAGCAGCCAAGTCCCAGGGGGAGCCAATCAGCCCCAGTATTTT	CASSQVPGGANQPQYF
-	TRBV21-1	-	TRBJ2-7	TGTGCCAGCCAGCTCCTCCGGCGGTACGAGCAGTACTTC	CASQLLRRYEQYF
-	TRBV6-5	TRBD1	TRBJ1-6	TGTGCCAGCAGTTCGGGCAGGGGGTACGACAATTCACCCCTCCACTTT	CASSSGRGYDNSPLHF
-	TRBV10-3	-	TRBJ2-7	TGTGCCATCAGTGGGTCGGGGGACTCCTACGAGCAGTACTTC	CAISGSGDSYEQYF
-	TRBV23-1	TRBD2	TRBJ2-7	TGCGCCAGCAGTCAAATGTGGACTAGTATGTCCTACGAGCAGTACTTC	CASSQMWTSMSYEQYF
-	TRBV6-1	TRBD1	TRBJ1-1	TGTGCCAGCAGTGAAGACAGGGGCGCTTTCTTT	CASSEDRGAFF
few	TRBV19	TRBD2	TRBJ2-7	TGTGCCAGTAGTCCGCGGGGTAGCGGGACTTACGAGCAGTACTTC	CASSPRGSGTYEQYF
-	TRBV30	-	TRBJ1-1	TGTGCCTGGAGTGGAGTGGTGAACACTGAAGCTTTCTTT	CAWSGVVNTEAFF
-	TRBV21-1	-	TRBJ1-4	TGTGCCAGCAGCAAGGGGCAGGGGACTAATGAAAAACTGTTTTTT	CASSKGQGTNEKLFF
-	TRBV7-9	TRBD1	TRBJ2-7	TGTGCCAGCAGATTAGGGACAGCGTACGAGCAGTACTTC	CASRLGTAYEQYF
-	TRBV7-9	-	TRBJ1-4	TGTGCCAGCGGCGATACTTCTAATGAAAAACTGTTTTTT	CASGDTSNEKLFF
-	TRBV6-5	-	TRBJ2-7	TGTGCCAGCACCGCGAAAGCCGGGCGGGTACAGTACTTC	CASTAKAGRVQYF
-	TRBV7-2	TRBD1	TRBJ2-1	TGTGCCAGCAGCTTAACCGGGACAGGGAACAATGAGCAGTTCTTC	CASSLTGTGNNEQFF